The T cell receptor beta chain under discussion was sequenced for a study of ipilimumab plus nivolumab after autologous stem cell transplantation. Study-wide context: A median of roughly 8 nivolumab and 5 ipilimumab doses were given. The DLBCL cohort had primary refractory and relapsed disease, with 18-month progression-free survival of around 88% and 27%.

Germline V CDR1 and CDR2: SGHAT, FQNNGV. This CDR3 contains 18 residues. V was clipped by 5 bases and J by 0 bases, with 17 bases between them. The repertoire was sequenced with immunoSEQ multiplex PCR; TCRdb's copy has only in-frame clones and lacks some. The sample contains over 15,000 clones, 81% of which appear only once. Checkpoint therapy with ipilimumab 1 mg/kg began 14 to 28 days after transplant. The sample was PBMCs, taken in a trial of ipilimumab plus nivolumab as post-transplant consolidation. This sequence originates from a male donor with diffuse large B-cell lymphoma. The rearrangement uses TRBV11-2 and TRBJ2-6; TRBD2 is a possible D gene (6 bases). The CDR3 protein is CASSQEEGWSSGANVLTF. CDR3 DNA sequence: TGTGCCAGCAGCCAAGAGGAGGGTTGGAGCTCTGGGGCCAACGTCCTGACTTTC.